The clone carrying this T cell receptor beta chain was observed at least ten times. Its target is not known. V was shortened by 4 bases and J by 3 bases, with 4 bases between the two germline ends. The CDR3 runs 12 residues. The data are from a study of T cell repertoires in cytomegalovirus infection. On the study more broadly: Based on public TCR beta signatures, there were indications of CMV infection and of a matching HLA type. Findings and caveats of the study: CMV-specific TCR beta clonotypes restricted by HLA-C were the ones dominating the ex vivo response. Cumulative public TCR beta family frequency identified carriers of CMV plus the relevant HLA.

TCRdb re-derived calls from the reads in MiXCR, one entry per CDR3 protein. In the table there are under 800,000 distinct CDR3 sequences, approximately 25% of which are singletons. The sample was CD8+ T cells from PBMCs. The clonotype was recovered from a human donor in good health (CMV status not recorded). Some clones in this sample may be carry-over from other donors' samples. The chain is built from TRBV12-3 or TRBV12-4 and TRBJ1-5, with no clear D. The CDR3: CASSSNNQPQHF. CDR3 bases: TGTGCCAGCAGTTCAAACAATCAGCCCCAGCATTTT.